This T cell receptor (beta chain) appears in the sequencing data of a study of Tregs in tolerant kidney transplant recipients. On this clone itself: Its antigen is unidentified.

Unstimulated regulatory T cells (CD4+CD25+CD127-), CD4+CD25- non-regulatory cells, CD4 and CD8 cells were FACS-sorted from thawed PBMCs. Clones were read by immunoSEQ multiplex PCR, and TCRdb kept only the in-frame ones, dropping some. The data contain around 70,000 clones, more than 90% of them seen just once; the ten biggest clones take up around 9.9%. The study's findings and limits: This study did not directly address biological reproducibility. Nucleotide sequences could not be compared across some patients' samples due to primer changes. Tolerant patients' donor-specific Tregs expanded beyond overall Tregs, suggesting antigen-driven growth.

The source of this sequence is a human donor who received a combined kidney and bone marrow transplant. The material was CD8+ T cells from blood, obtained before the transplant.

CDR3: CAWSPLSLNTGELFF. The CDR3 DNA is TGTGCCTGGAGTCCCCTATCCCTGAACACCGGGGAGCTGTTTTTT. The chain combines TRBV30 with TRBJ2-2; D call uncertain. Germline assignment: CDR1 GTSNPN and CDR2 SVGIG (reference sequence). V was trimmed by 2 bases and J by 1 base, leaving 11 bases between them. This CDR3 region has 15 residues.